These 12 T cell receptor beta chains came from one sample sequenced in a study of T cell changes during pregnancy in multiple sclerosis. Some clones are missing from TCRdb's copy, which holds only in-frame ones; the method was immunoSEQ multiplex PCR. The sample holds over 70,000 clones; roughly 93% are singletons and the top ten take around 0.86%. The input for sequencing was peripheral blood, taken in the third trimester of pregnancy. The receptors stem from a female donor with multiple sclerosis, enrolled in a pregnancy study.

This chain links TRBV7-9 with TRBJ1-3; tentatively, D is TRBD1 (5 bases). Germline V lookup: CDR1 SEHNR, CDR2 FQNEAQ (reference sequence). The CDR3 is 16 amino acids. Trimming took off 5 bases at V and 0 bases at J, with 14 bases between the two ends. CDR3 protein: CASSAAGKRSGNTIYF. Here the CDR3 DNA reads TGTGCCAGCAGCGCTGCAGGGAAACGCTCTGGAAACACCATATATTTT.

The chain has TRBV29-1 and TRBJ2-7; D unclear. V was shortened by 1 base and J by 2 bases, with 3 bases between the two germline ends. CDR3 size: 11 residues. The germline gives CDR1 SQVTM, CDR2 ANQGSEA. The CDR3 DNA reads TGCAGCGTTGAAGCCACCTACGAGCAGTACTTC. Protein sequence: CSVEATYEQYF.

This chain links TRBV4-1 with TRBJ1-5, with D hard to call. The V and J ends lost 0 bases and 0 bases respectively, with 15 bases between them. In germline, CDR1 is MGHRA, CDR2 YSYEKL. CDR3 length: 18 amino acids. CDR3 amino acids: CASSQDPAGSYSNQPQHF. The CDR3 nucleotides are TGCGCCAGCAGCCAAGATCCAGCAGGTTCATATAGCAATCAGCCCCAGCATTTT.

The gene calls are TRBV6-5 and TRBJ1-2, with a possible D match to TRBD1 (6 bases). The CDR3 loop spans 14 amino acids. Trimming pared 6 bases from V and 8 bases from J, leaving 19 bases between. Per germline, CDR1 MNHEY and CDR2 SVGAGI. CDR3: CASSPTRGQGGYTF. Written as DNA, the CDR3 is TGTGCCAGCAGCCCTACCCGGGGCCAGGGGGGCTACACCTTC.

The chain employs TRBV15 and TRBJ2-5; 8 bases line up with TRBD2. Trimming took 4 bases from V and 4 from J; bases not matched to a gene: 2. The CDR3 has 13 residues. CDR1 is LNHNV and CDR2 is YYDKDF in the germline V gene (reference sequence). Written as DNA, the CDR3 is TGTGCCACCAGCAACAGCGGGAGAGAGACCCAGTACTTC. Translated: CATSNSGRETQYF.

The CDR3 DNA sequence: TGTGCCAGTAGTCTGTCTAGCGGGAGGGCCAGATTTGGAGATACGCAGTATTTT. It yields the protein CASSLSSGRARFGDTQYF. V and J are TRBV19 and TRBJ2-3; TRBD2 aligns across 12 bases. The CDR3 runs to 18 residues. The trim removed 5 bases at V and 5 bases at J, leaving 14 bases unmatched. Germline V gene sequence: CDR1 LNHDA, CDR2 SQIVND (reference sequence).

V usage is TRBV6-5 and J usage is TRBJ2-1, with D tentatively TRBD2 (7 bases). V lost 2 bases and J lost 2, with 10 bases in between. Germline V gives CDR1 MNHEY, CDR2 SVGAGI. There are 15 residues in the CDR3. CDR3 coding DNA: TGTGCCAGCAGTTACGAGGGGGGGGCCTACAATGAGCAGTTCTTC. It specifies CASSYEGGAYNEQFF.

This clone occurred once. The V gene is TRBV4-1, the J gene TRBJ2-5; D gene unclear. Germline V lookup: CDR1 MGHRA, CDR2 YSYEKL. The germline V and J ends were trimmed by 2 bases and 4 bases, with 5 bases remaining between them. The CDR3 runs to 12 residues. Written as DNA, the CDR3 is TGCGCCAGCAGCCAATCAGGAGAGACCCAGTACTTC. Translation: CASSQSGETQYF.

The chain carries TRBV5-1 and TRBJ2-3; TRBD2 matches 13 bases. The J segment lost 6 bases and the V segment lost 5 bases, leaving 9 bases of the junction unmatched. Germline CDR1 reads SGHRS; CDR2 reads YFSETQ. This CDR3 is built from 16 residues. The CDR3 protein is CASRETSGRRLDTQYF. The CDR3 nucleotides are TGCGCCAGCAGAGAGACTAGCGGGAGGCGTTTGGATACGCAGTATTTT.

The rearrangement joins TRBV19 to TRBJ2-7, with D possibly TRBD2 on 6 matching bases. Trimming left V 5 bases short and J 6 bases short, with 17 bases between. CDR1 is LNHDA, CDR2 SQIVND, per germline (reference sequence). The CDR3 totals 14 residues. The CDR3 reads CASSLLDVGGEQYF. In DNA form, the CDR3 reads TGTGCCAGTAGTCTCCTCGATGTGGGGGGCGAGCAGTACTTC.

V usage is TRBV29-1 and J usage is TRBJ1-3; no firm D call. This CDR3 comprises 12 residues. Germline V gives CDR1 SQVTM, CDR2 ANQGSEA. V lost 1 base, J lost 8 bases, and 9 bases lay in between. The DNA for the CDR3 is TGCAGCGTTGAAGCGGGAGCGGACACCATATATTTT. Translated: CSVEAGADTIYF.

This chain links TRBV4-3 with TRBJ1-1, with D possibly being TRBD1 (5 bases). V was shortened by 4 bases and J by 6 bases, with 12 bases between the two germline ends. CDR3 length: 13 amino acids. Germline loops: CDR1 LGHNA, CDR2 YSLEER. This CDR3 reads CASSRVDSPEAFF. Here the CDR3 DNA reads TGCGCCAGCAGCCGAGTAGACAGTCCTGAAGCTTTCTTT.